The TCR beta chain described here comes from a study of spatial heterogeneity in lung cancer (dated by TCRdb to the late 2010s). With respect to the entire study: Beta-chain transcripts were consistently detected in greater numbers than alpha-chain transcripts, which likely reflects a higher abundance of beta-chain transcripts. In tumor regions, TCR transcript counts showed a strong correlation with a T cell transcriptional module score derived from matched bulk RNA-seq. Nonsynonymous mutation counts, determined by whole-exome sequencing of tumor tissue, were related to TCR repertoire features. In non-small cell lung cancer, the study made a quantitative comparison of TCR alpha and beta repertoires among multiple tumor regions, matched nontumor lung and blood. In the raw uncorrected reads, each unique combination of TCR and UMI appeared more than ten times on average. Both alpha and beta chains were TCR-sequenced in samples taken at surgery, namely 220 tumor regions, approximately 66 matched nontumor lung samples and 45 to 60 PBMC samples. Paper-wide results and their limitations: TCR-seq was estimated to cover only 6.5% to 9% of tumor T cells for alpha chains and approximately 13% for beta chains. The tumor nonsynonymous mutation count correlated with the number of expanded alpha and beta TCRs within the tumor. Confirming at a functional level the hypothesis that regional TCRs recognize regional mutations was considered to require additional single-cell paired TCR alpha and beta sequencing. Counts of ubiquitous and regional expanded TCRs were found to correlate with counts of ubiquitous and regional nonsynonymous mutations, respectively.

Library preparation employed 5' RACE. The instrument was a NextSeq 500. The TCR library protocol attached a unique molecular identifier to each TCR cDNA molecule to allow correction of PCR and sequencing errors. Turning to the authors' computational methods: Decombinator tools were used for TCR identification, UMI-based error correction and CDR3 extraction. TCRs above a frequency of 2 per 1,000, corresponding to the top 1% of the tumor frequency distribution, were defined as expanded. Expanded tumor TCRs statistically deemed absent (corrected P<0.05) from at least one tumor region were classed as regional, and all other expanded tumor TCRs were classed as ubiquitous. Rényi diversity was computed with the R vegan package after subsampling each repertoire 100 times to 5,000 TCRs. CDR3 similarity networks were constructed using string-kernel similarity of amino acid triplets, with links drawn between CDR3s whose pairwise similarity was above 0.82. The public reads were reanalyzed by TCRdb: fastp trimming at Q25, MiXCR alignment, in-frame beta chains only. Every distinct CDR3 protein forms one entry, paired with its most common genes and DNA. These V and J calls are TCRdb output, not the study's own analysis. The sample profile shows 9,500 to 11,000 distinct CDR3 sequences; under 8.5% of them were found once. Together, the top ten hold 15% to 20% of the sample.

Per the publication, the time point label means: sample taken at primary tumor resection. Donors were 70 or so patients with early-stage, untreated non-small cell lung cancer from the lung TRACERx cohort. TCR sequencing used whole RNA extracted from tumor and nontumor lung tissue, or from cryopreserved PBMC samples, without cell sorting. Only patients with enough RNA available from two or more tumor regions were chosen for TCR sequencing. Before selection, tumor and adjacent nontumor lung specimens were reviewed by a lung pathologist. The germline ends are 13 bases apart after V is trimmed by 6 bases and J by 0 bases. Inclusive of the bounding cysteine and phenylalanine, the CDR3 is 15 residues long. Only the CDR3 part of the read is kept: 45 bases, read in frame from the first base. This clonotype was recorded at least ten times. Its antigen is currently not known. Per-base qualities were not stored, and no clone one base away is much larger.

The rearrangement combines TRBV12-3 or TRBV12-4 with TRBJ2-3; the D gene cannot be named for sure. The sequence derives from a male donor with early-stage non-small cell lung cancer. The input for sequencing was lung tumor tissue, taken at surgery. The CDR3 is CASSPSGHSTDTQYF. In nucleotide form, the sequence is TGTGCCAGCAGCCCTAGTGGGCATAGCACAGATACGCAGTATTTT.